This T cell receptor (beta chain) was sequenced in a study of blood T cell repertoires in COVID-19. Study background: COVID-19 samples collected from the United States, Italy and Spain covered acute and convalescent phases. PBMCs, B-cell-depleted T cells, or T cells were the source of the cDNA or gDNA that made up the material.

In the authors' methods: Amplification from reference gene primers served as the basis for estimated nucleated cell counts. Profiling relied on immunoSEQ multiplex PCR, and the TCRdb table lists in-frame clones only, not all of them. That table supplies the V and J calls and clone size; D and trimming were determined from the DNA. This table holds under 75,000 clones, 80% to 90% found once. The germline V gene has CDR1 LNHNV and CDR2 YYDKDF (reference sequence). This CDR3 region has 18 residues. The V end was cut by 1 base, the J end by 0 bases, with 13 bases between. The sequenced sample was peripheral blood. The rearrangement links TRBV15 to TRBJ2-6; no clear D. This clonotype originated in a human donor in a cohort sampled during active COVID-19. CDR3 DNA sequence: TGTGCCACCAGCAGAGGGAGTGGTCCGACCTCTGGGGCCAACGTCCTGACTTTC. Its protein is CATSRGSGPTSGANVLTF.